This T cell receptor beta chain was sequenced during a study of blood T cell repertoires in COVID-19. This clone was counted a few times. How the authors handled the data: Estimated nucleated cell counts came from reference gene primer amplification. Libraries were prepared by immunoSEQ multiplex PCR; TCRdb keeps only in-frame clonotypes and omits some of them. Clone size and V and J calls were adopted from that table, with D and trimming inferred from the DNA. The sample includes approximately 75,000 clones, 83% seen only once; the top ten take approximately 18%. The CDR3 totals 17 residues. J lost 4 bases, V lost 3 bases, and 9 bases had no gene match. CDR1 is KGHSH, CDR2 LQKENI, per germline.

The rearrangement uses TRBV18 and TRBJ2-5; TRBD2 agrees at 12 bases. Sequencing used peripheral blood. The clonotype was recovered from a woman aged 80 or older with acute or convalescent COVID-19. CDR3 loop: CASSPSSGGALGETQYF. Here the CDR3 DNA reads TGTGCCAGCTCACCCTCTAGCGGGGGGGCCTTGGGAGAGACCCAGTACTTC.